This T cell receptor beta chain was sequenced during a study of identical twins. Study-wide results and caveats: Weaker excess sharing between twins was seen in beta out-of-frame sequences.

Germline V gene data show CDR1 as SNHLY and CDR2 as FYNNEI. V gave up 6 bases and J gave up 7 bases, with 6 bases separating them. The CDR3 runs to 11 residues. TCRdb re-derived calls from the 5' RACE reads in MiXCR, one entry per CDR3 protein. The table includes hundreds of thousands of distinct CDR3 sequences, roughly 24% detected once. There are a few counts of this clonotype. Its antigen is not identified. These data also formed part of another study, on T cells expressing NK-cell markers. From that paper: Restricting sorting to alpha-beta TCR T cells was achieved in several experiments by an anti-gamma-delta TCR antibody. Topping the CD3+CD56-NKG2C+ fraction as well were these clonotypes, in a few donors.

Source material: CD4+ T cells sorted from blood. This chain connects TRBV2 to TRBJ2-2; D unclear. This receptor was identified in a woman aged 18 to 35 in good health. The CDR3 here is CASRVIGELFF. The CDR3 DNA reads TGTGCCAGCAGGGTTATCGGGGAGCTGTTTTTT.